The sample holds a few counts of the clone carrying this TCR beta chain. Repertoires were generated with immunoSEQ multiplex PCR, while TCRdb's copy carries only in-frame clones and drops some. Here the sample spans approximately 25,000 clones, 93% being singletons. This record belongs to a study of a mutant IDH1 vaccine in newly diagnosed glioma. Study in general: Former treatment meant radiotherapy, temozolomide, or both; the majority had gotten both.

The ends were cut back, 3 bases at V and 4 bases at J, with 9 bases in the middle. The CDR3 loop spans 13 amino acids. Germline CDR1 and CDR2: SGHNT and YENEEA. Stated time point: baseline, week 1 (first vaccination visit). Treatment denoted: pre-vaccination baseline after standard-of-care therapy. J is TRBJ1-1 and V is TRBV11-3; D gene uncertain. The receptor's source is a man aged 35 to 55 with glioma. The sample in question was PBMCs, obtained from a glioma patient treated with radiotherapy, temozolomide or both. The CDR3 DNA sequence: TGTGCCAGCAGCTTTACACGGGGCACTGAAGCTTTCTTT. Its translation is CASSFTRGTEAFF.